This TCR beta chain appears in the sequencing data of a study of CXCR3-negative and CXCR3-positive naive CD8 T cells. The TRB cDNA libraries were prepared by 5' RACE with UMI labels. TCRdb reprocessed the 5' RACE reads; each CDR3 protein has one entry and no DNA is given. The sample table includes roughly 89,000 distinct CDR3 sequences. At about 270,000 cells each, triplicate sorts were carried out for each CD8+ T cell subset. There are 13 residues in the CDR3. The germline V gene has CDR1 SGHVS and CDR2 FNYEAQ. Findings and limits, study-wide: Naive subsets had comparable surface CD5; TCR strength was inferred from TRB CDR3 properties. Memory CD8+ cells showed much lower diversity, while both naive subsets displayed comparably high diversity.

In the case of this clonotype: What it binds is not known.

J is TRBJ1-1 and V is TRBV7-6. The TCR originated in a human donor in good health. Some clones in this sample may be carry-over from other donors' samples. Sequences were obtained from naive CXCR3- CD8+ T cells from blood. Subset defined: CD45RO-CCR7+CD27+CD95- naive CD8+ T cells lacking CXCR3 (TNR3-). This CDR3 is CASSYSSNTEAFF. Filled out from reference TRBV7-6 and TRBJ1-1, the complete variable domain reads GAGVSQSPRYKVTKRGQDVALRCDPISGHVSLYWYRQALGQGPEFLTYFNYEAQQDKSGLPNDRFSAERPEGSISTLTIQRTEQRDSAMYRCASSYSSNTEAFFGQGTRLTVV.